A single sample is the source of the 30 T cell receptor beta chains below, sequenced in a study of vaccination effects on CD4 cells after COVID-19. The table came from immunoSEQ multiplex PCR; TCRdb's copy has only in-frame clones and leaves some out. Of under 70,000 clones in the sample, 74% were seen once. Their target antigens are unknown. The culture ran for 10 days before CD4+ T cells were isolated. The cohort was immunized with two doses of either the BNT162b2 or mRNA-1273 vaccine. Sequenced material: CD4+ T cells from PBMCs cultured without peptide, taken after COVID-19 vaccination. Receptors were obtained from a human donor who received a COVID-19 vaccine.

The rearrangement uses TRBV5-8 and TRBJ2-3; TRBD2 matches at 12 bases. There are 20 residues in the CDR3. Per germline, CDR1 SGHTS and CDR2 YDEGEE. J gave up 0 bases and V 7 bases, and 18 bases lay outside the gene matches. The CDR3 DNA is TGTGCCAGCCCCTCAGTCCAACTAGCGGGGGGCCCTACTAGCACAGATACGCAGTATTTT. This sequence encodes CASPSVQLAGGPTSTDTQYF.

Only a few counts were recorded for this clone. This chain joins TRBV6-6 and TRBJ1-1; D unclear. V shed 5 bases and J shed 0 bases, with 7 bases lying between them. Germline CDR1 reads MNHNY; CDR2 reads SVGAGI (reference sequence). CDR3 length: 13 amino acids. CDR3 DNA: TGTGCCAGCAGTCGACTCCTGAACACTGAAGCTTTCTTT. This codes for CASSRLLNTEAFF.

The chain combines TRBV25-1 with TRBJ1-3; D uncertain. Germline CDR1 and CDR2: MGHDK and SYGVNS. The length of the CDR3 is 13 residues. The V end was cut by 8 bases, the J end by 0 bases, with 8 bases between. The CDR3 DNA reads as TGTGCCAGCCTGAACCCCTCTGGAAACACCATATATTTT. Translation: CASLNPSGNTIYF.

CDR3 in amino acids: CASSPQTAYNEQFF. DNA of the CDR3: TGTGCCAGCAGTCCCCAGACAGCTTACAATGAGCAGTTCTTC. J is TRBJ2-1 and V is TRBV11-2; TRBD1 might be the D (5 bases). The V end was cut by 6 bases, the J end by 4 bases, with 13 bases between. The CDR3 loop spans 14 amino acids. Per germline, CDR1 SGHAT and CDR2 FQNNGV.

The V call is TRBV7-2, the J call TRBJ1-6; 7 bases map to TRBD1. Germline V gene lookup returns CDR1 SGHTA and CDR2 FQGNSA. V gave up 0 bases and J gave up 9 bases; unmatched junction bases: 8. The CDR3 has 16 residues. The CDR3: CASSLATGTPASPLHF. CDR3 coding DNA: TGTGCCAGCAGCTTAGCGACAGGGACGCCAGCTTCACCCCTCCACTTT.

This chain uses TRBV19 with TRBJ1-1, with D maybe TRBD1 (5 bases). CDR3 size: 14 residues. The V end lost 8 bases, the J end lost 2 bases, and 15 bases lay between the germline ends. The germline V gene encodes CDR1 LNHDA and CDR2 SQIVND (reference sequence). In nucleotides, the CDR3 is TGTGCCAGTTGCCCCCGAGGGGCCAACACTGAAGCTTTCTTT. Amino acids: CASCPRGANTEAFF.

The gene calls are TRBV5-6 and TRBJ1-2, with D possibly being TRBD1 (6 bases). V lost 6 bases, J lost 1 base, and 19 bases lay in between. CDR1 and CDR2 from the germline V gene are SGHDT and YYEEEE. This CDR3 comprises 16 residues. This chain's CDR3 is CASNLHQGLLNYGYTF. The CDR3 region has the DNA TGTGCCAGCAACCTACATCAGGGGCTTCTTAACTATGGCTACACCTTC.

There are a few counts of this clone. The V gene is TRBV4-2, the J gene TRBJ2-4; no reliable D call. Germline V CDR1 and CDR2: LGHNA, YNFKEQ. The CDR3 runs 15 residues. Between the trimmed V and J ends, which lost 0 bases and 5 bases, there was a span of 11 bases. CDR3 sequence reads: CASSQERVPENIQYF. DNA for the CDR3: TGTGCCAGCAGCCAAGAACGGGTACCGGAAAACATTCAGTACTTC.

This clone was found a few times. This chain uses TRBV5-5 with TRBJ2-7, with 7 bases matching TRBD2. V lost 4 bases to trimming and J lost 0 bases; unmatched junction nucleotides: 7. The CDR3 extends over 15 amino acids. CDR1 and CDR2 (germline): SGHKS, YYEKEE (reference sequence). CDR3 residues: CASSRGVTDSYEQYV. CDR3 coding DNA: TGTGCCAGCAGCCGGGGGGTGACAGACTCCTACGAGCAGTACGTC.

The genes are TRBV5-1 and TRBJ1-1; D uncertain. The germline V and J ends were trimmed by 0 bases and 6 bases, with 9 bases remaining between them. The germline V gene has CDR1 SGHRS and CDR2 YFSETQ. This CDR3 spans 13 amino acids. CDR3 DNA: TGCGCCAGCAGCTTGGAGCACCGGGCTGAAGCTTTCTTT. Encoded protein: CASSLEHRAEAFF. The full variable domain, its missing parts supplied by reference TRBV5-1 and TRBJ1-1, is KAGVTQTPRYLIKTRGQQVTLSCSPISGHRSVSWYQQTPGQGLQFLFEYFSETQRNKGNFPGRFSGRQFSNSRSEMNVSTLELGDSALYLCASSLEHRAEAFFGQGTRLTVV.

The chain carries TRBV4-1 and TRBJ1-3; D might be TRBD1 (6 bases). The germline CDR1 and CDR2 sequences are MGHRA and YSYEKL. The CDR3 loop spans 14 amino acids. V lost 8 bases to trimming and J lost 5 bases, with 16 bases between them. CDR3 amino acids: CASRISQGRNTIYF. Here the CDR3 DNA reads TGCGCCAGCCGAATATCCCAGGGGAGAAACACCATATATTTT.

The genes are TRBV6-2 or TRBV6-3 and TRBJ1-2; TRBD1 aligns across 7 bases. The germline V gene encodes CDR1 MNHEY and CDR2 SVGEGT. The CDR3 is made up of 16 amino acids. The junction had 12 bases not matched to a gene; V was cut back by 6 bases and J by 2 bases. DNA for the CDR3: TGTGCCAGCAGCCTCGCCCGCGCGACAGGGAACTATGGCTACACCTTC. Translating gives CASSLARATGNYGYTF.

This clone turned up a few times. The V call is TRBV27, the J call TRBJ1-2, with 7 nucleotides matching TRBD1. Germline-derived CDR1 and CDR2 are MNHEY and SMNVEV (reference sequence). CDR3 length: 14 residues. The trim removed 5 bases at V and 5 bases at J, leaving 8 bases unmatched. The CDR3 region has the DNA TGTGCCAGCAGTCCATGGGACAGCACGTATGGCTACACCTTC. Residues: CASSPWDSTYGYTF.

The CDR3 loop reads CASSLWSGDGYTF. The CDR3 region has the DNA TGTGCCAGCAGCTTGTGGTCAGGGGATGGCTACACCTTC. J is TRBJ1-2 and V is TRBV5-5; D is possibly TRBD1 (6 bases). The CDR3 spans 13 residues. Germline values: CDR1 SGHKS, CDR2 YYEKEE (reference sequence). Trimming stripped 1 base from V and 6 bases from J, with 10 bases between.

The chain carries TRBV30 and TRBJ2-7; the D is unclear. V lost 2 bases and J 6 bases, leaving 14 bases between the germline ends. The CDR3 sequence is 13 residues long. The germline V gene encodes CDR1 GTSNPN and CDR2 SVGIG (reference sequence). CDR3 in amino acids: CAWSMSSNSEQYV. CDR3 bases: TGTGCCTGGAGTATGAGTAGCAATAGCGAGCAGTACGTC.

CDR3 sequence (DNA): TGTGCCACCAGTGGCATGAGGAACAATCAGCCCCAGCATTTT. Translation: CATSGMRNNQPQHF. The chain couples TRBV24-1 to TRBJ1-5; D gene unclear. The CDR3 is 14 residues long. Germline CDR1 is KGHDR and CDR2 is SFDVKD. The V end lost 5 bases, the J end lost 3 bases, and 10 bases lay between the germline ends.

This clone was seen a handful of times. The chain is built from TRBV2 and TRBJ2-1; 11 bases map to TRBD2. CDR1 SNHLY and CDR2 FYNNEI come from the germline V gene. This CDR3 contains 15 residues. J gave up 6 bases and V 4 bases, and 5 bases lay outside the gene matches. The CDR3 loop reads CASSVVTSGANEQFF. CDR3 coding DNA: TGTGCCAGCAGTGTCGTGACTAGCGGGGCCAATGAGCAGTTCTTC.

This chain links TRBV7-2 with TRBJ1-3; D ambiguous. The CDR3 extends over 14 amino acids. Germline V lookup: CDR1 SGHTA, CDR2 FQGNSA. Trimming removed 2 bases from V and 0 bases from J, with 5 bases in between. CDR3: CASSLLISGNTIYF. The CDR3 region has the DNA TGTGCCAGCAGCTTATTAATCTCTGGAAACACCATATATTTT.

DNA for the CDR3: TGCGCCAGCAGTCAGGGGGTTTCTGGAAACACCATATATTTT. As protein: CASSQGVSGNTIYF. This chain connects TRBV5-1 to TRBJ1-3, with 7 bases matching TRBD1. V shed 5 bases, J shed 1 base, and the junction held 3 bases outside the gene matches. This CDR3 is 14 amino acids long. CDR1 SGHRS and CDR2 YFSETQ come from the germline V gene. Combining the CDR3 with reference TRBV5-1 and TRBJ1-3 gives the whole variable domain KAGVTQTPRYLIKTRGQQVTLSCSPISGHRSVSWYQQTPGQGLQFLFEYFSETQRNKGNFPGRFSGRQFSNSRSEMNVSTLELGDSALYLCASSQGVSGNTIYFGEGSWLTVV.

The chain is built from TRBV24-1 and TRBJ1-1, with D tentatively TRBD1 (5 bases). Germline CDR1 KGHDR, CDR2 SFDVKD. Trimming removed 3 bases at V and 0 bases at J, with 10 bases between. The CDR3 has 15 residues. This CDR3 is CATSDGAGMNTEAFF. In DNA, the CDR3 is TGTGCCACCAGTGATGGGGCAGGCATGAACACTGAAGCTTTCTTT.

The chain couples TRBV10-3 to TRBJ2-4; TRBD2 matches at 7 bases. The CDR3 extends over 16 amino acids. In germline, CDR1 is ENHRY, CDR2 SYGVKD. The junction had 8 bases not matched to a gene; V was cut back by 3 bases and J by 3 bases. The CDR3 bases are TGTGCCATCAGTGAAATGGGTCCGGGGGGCAAAAACATTCAGTACTTC. Translated: CAISEMGPGGKNIQYF.

The V call is TRBV11-1, the J call TRBJ2-5; D not resolved. The CDR3 contains 12 residues. Trimming shortened V by 3 bases and J by 3 bases, and 5 bases separated the two germline ends. Germline V CDR1 and CDR2: SGHAT, FQDESV (reference sequence). The chain's CDR3 is CASSLGKETQYF. The CDR3 bases are TGTGCCAGCAGCTTGGGGAAAGAGACCCAGTACTTC.

V gene TRBV24-1 combines with J gene TRBJ2-7, with D unclear. Germline V CDR1 and CDR2: KGHDR, SFDVKD. Trimming removed 5 bases from V and 0 bases from J, with 16 bases in between. There are 16 residues in the CDR3. For the CDR3, the DNA is TGTGCCACCAGTGTTGTGGAAAGGTTTCGCTCCTACGAGCAGTACGTC. Its protein product is CATSVVERFRSYEQYV.

This rearrangement joins TRBV19 to TRBJ2-3; no reliable D call. Per the germline V gene, CDR1 is LNHDA and CDR2 is SQIVND (reference sequence). The CDR3 is made up of 14 amino acids. The V gene lost 5 bases and the J gene lost 6 bases, with 15 bases spanning the gap. In nucleotides, the CDR3 is TGTGCCAGTAGTCCAGGTCGGCTTGGGGATACGCAGTATTTT. Translation gives CASSPGRLGDTQYF. Full variable domain (outside the CDR3, taken from reference TRBV19 and TRBJ2-3): DGGITQSPKYLFRKEGQNVTLSCEQNLNHDAMYWYRQDPGQGLRLIYYSQIVNDFQKGDIAEGYSVSREKKESFPLTVTSAQKNPTAFYLCASSPGRLGDTQYFGPGTRLTVL.

The CDR3 nucleotides are TGTGCCAGCAGCTTAATACCCCGTGCAAATGAGCAGTTCTTC. Its protein is CASSLIPRANEQFF. The genes are TRBV7-2 and TRBJ2-1; D uncertain. The germline V and J ends were trimmed by 2 bases and 7 bases, with 12 bases remaining between them. This CDR3 contains 14 residues. Germline assignment: CDR1 SGHTA and CDR2 FQGNSA.

This clone showed up just a few times. The V gene is TRBV3-1 (or the pseudogene TRBV3-2), the J gene TRBJ1-1, with D perhaps TRBD1 (5 bases). The CDR3 contains 14 residues. Germline V gene data show CDR1 as LGHDT and CDR2 as YNNKEL (reference sequence). Trimming left V 0 bases short and J 5 bases short, with 10 bases between. The CDR3 reads CASSQDLWGTEAFF. The DNA for the CDR3 is TGTGCCAGCAGCCAAGATCTTTGGGGGACTGAAGCTTTCTTT.

This clone was recorded a few times. This chain connects TRBV6-5 to TRBJ1-4; possibly TRBD1 for D (6 bases). With 4 bases removed from V and 0 bases from J, the gap between germline ends came to 12 bases. CDR3 length equals 16 residues. Looked up from germline, CDR1 is MNHEY and CDR2 is SVGAGI. CDR3 region: CASSLEGVATNEKLFF. The CDR3 DNA follows: TGTGCCAGCAGTTTGGAGGGGGTAGCAACTAATGAAAAACTGTTTTTT.

V is TRBV7-8 and J is TRBJ2-3; TRBD2 aligns across 10 bases. The CDR3 consists of 14 residues. Germline V gives CDR1 SGHVS, CDR2 FQNEAQ. The junction had 4 bases not matched to a gene; V was cut back by 0 bases and J by 10 bases. In DNA, the CDR3 is TGTGCCAGCAGCTTAGCCCCCACTAGCGGGGCGCAGTATTTT. This encodes CASSLAPTSGAQYF.

This chain links TRBV18 with TRBJ1-1; TRBD1 aligns across 9 bases. Trimming at V came to 4 bases and at J to 8 bases, leaving 8 bases not matched to a gene. CDR3 length: 14 amino acids. CDR1 KGHSH and CDR2 LQKENI come from the germline V gene. The CDR3 reads CASSRLGQGNEAFF. CDR3 nucleotide sequence: TGTGCCAGCTCACGGTTGGGACAGGGTAACGAAGCTTTCTTT.

A single count supports this clone. The rearrangement links TRBV27 to TRBJ2-2; no firm D call. V was clipped by 5 bases and J by 7 bases, with 14 bases between them. The CDR3 covers 14 residues. Germline lookup yields CDR1 MNHEY and CDR2 SMNVEV (reference sequence). CDR3 nucleotide sequence: TGTGCCAGCAGTAGAGTCGACTTAAACGGGGAGCTGTTTTTT. This encodes CASSRVDLNGELFF.